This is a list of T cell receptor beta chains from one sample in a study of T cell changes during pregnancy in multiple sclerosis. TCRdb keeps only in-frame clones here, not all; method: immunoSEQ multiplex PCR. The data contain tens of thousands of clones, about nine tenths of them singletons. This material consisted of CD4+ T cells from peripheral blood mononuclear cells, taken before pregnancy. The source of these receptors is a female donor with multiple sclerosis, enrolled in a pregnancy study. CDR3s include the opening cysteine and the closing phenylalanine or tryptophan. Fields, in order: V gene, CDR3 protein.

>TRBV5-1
CASSLVAGGSSNEQFF
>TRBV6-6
CASGTSVYDTQYF
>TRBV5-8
CASSRGQGVSQPQHF
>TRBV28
CVASSRDRRTDTQYF
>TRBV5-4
CASSTGQYGATDTQYF
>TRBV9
CASSRGPANTGELFF
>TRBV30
CAWTTPGHRNYTF
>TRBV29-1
CSVGGTGNHYEQYF
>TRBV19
CASSERAGWYTGETQYF
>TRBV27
CASSSRAYNEQFF